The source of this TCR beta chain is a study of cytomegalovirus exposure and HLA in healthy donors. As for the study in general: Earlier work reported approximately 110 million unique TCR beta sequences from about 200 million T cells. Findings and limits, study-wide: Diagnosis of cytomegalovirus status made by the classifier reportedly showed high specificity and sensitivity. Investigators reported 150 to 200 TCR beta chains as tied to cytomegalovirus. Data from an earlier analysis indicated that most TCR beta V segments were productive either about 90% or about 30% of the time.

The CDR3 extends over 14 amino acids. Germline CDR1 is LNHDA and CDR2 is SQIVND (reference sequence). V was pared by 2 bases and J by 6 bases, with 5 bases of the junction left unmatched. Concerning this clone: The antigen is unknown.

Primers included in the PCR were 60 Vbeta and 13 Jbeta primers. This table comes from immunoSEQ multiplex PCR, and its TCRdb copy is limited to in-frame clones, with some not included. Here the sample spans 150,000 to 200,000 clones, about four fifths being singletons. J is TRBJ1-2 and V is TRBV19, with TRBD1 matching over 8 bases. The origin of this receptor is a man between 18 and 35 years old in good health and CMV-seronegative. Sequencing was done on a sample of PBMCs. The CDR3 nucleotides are TGTGCCAGTAGTATACCCGGACAGGGAAATGGCTACACCTTC. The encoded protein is CASSIPGQGNGYTF.